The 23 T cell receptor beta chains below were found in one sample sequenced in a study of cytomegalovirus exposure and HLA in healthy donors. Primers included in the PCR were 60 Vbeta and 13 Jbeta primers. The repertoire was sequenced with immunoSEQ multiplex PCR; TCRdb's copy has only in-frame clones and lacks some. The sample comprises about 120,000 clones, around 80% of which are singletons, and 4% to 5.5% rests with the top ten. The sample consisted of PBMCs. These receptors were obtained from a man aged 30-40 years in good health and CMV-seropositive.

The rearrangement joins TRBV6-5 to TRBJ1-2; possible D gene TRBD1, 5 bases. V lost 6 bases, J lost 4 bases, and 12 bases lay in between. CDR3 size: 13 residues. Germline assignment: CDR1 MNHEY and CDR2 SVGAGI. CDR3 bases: TGTGCCAGCAGCCCCCGGCAGGGCTATGGCTACACCTTC. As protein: CASSPRQGYGYTF.

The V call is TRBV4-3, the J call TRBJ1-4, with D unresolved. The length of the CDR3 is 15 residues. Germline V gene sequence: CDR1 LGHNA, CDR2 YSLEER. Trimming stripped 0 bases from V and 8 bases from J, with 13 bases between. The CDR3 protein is CASSQDYGRLEKLFF. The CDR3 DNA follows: TGCGCCAGCAGCCAAGATTATGGCAGGTTGGAAAAACTGTTTTTT.

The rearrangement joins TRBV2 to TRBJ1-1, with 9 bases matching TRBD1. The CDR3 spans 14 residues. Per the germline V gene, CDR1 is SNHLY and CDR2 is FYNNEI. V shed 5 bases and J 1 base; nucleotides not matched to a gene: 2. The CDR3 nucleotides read TGTGCCAGCAGTCCGACAGGGGGGAACACTGAAGCTTTCTTT. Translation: CASSPTGGNTEAFF. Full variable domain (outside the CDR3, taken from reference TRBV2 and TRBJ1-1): EPEVTQTPSHQVTQMGQEVILRCVPISNHLYFYWYRQILGQKVEFLVSFYNNEISEKSEIFDDQFSVERPDGSNFTLKIRSTKLEDSAMYFCASSPTGGNTEAFFGQGTRLTVV.

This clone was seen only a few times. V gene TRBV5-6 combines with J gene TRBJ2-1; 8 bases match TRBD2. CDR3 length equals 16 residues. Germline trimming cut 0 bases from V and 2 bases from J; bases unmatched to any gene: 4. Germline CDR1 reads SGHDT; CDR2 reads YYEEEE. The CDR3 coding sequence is TGTGCCAGCAGCTTGGGCGGGGGGATCACCTACAATGAGCAGTTCTTC. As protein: CASSLGGGITYNEQFF.

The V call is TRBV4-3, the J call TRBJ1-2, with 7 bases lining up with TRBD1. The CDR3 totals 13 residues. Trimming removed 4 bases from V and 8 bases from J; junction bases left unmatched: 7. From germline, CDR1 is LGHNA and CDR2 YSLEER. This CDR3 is CASSPNRGRGYTF. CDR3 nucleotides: TGCGCCAGCAGCCCGAACAGGGGAAGGGGCTACACCTTC.

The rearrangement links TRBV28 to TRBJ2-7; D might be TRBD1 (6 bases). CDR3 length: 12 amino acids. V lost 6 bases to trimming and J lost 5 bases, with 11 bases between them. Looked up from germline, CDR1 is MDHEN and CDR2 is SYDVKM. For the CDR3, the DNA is TGTGCCAGCAGCGGGACATCAAACGAGCAGTACTTC. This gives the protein CASSGTSNEQYF.

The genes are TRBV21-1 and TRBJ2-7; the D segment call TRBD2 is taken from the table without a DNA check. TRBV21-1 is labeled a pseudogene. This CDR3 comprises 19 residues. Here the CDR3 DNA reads TGTGCCAGCAGCGCCCTTAGAAACATGCTGCTCCGGGACTGCTACGAGCAGTACTTC. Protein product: CASSALRNMLLRDCYEQYF.

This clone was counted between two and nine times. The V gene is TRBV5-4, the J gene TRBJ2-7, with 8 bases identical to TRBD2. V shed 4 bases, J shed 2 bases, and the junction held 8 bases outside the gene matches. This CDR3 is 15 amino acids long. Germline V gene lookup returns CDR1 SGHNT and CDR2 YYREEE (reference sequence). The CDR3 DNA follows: TGTGCCAGCAGCCGGCCCGGAGCGGGGGCCTACGAGCAGTACTTC. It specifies CASSRPGAGAYEQYF. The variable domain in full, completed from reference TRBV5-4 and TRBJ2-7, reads ETGVTQSPTHLIKTRGQQVTLRCSSQSGHNTVSWYQQALGQGPQFIFQYYREEENGRGNFPPRFSGLQFPNYSSELNVNALELDDSALYLCASSRPGAGAYEQYFGPGTRLTVT.

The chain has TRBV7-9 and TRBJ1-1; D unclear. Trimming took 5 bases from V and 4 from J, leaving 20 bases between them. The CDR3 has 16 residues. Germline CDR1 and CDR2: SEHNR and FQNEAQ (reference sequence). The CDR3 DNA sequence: TGTGCCAGCAGCCCCGAATGGTTAGGGAGATTCACTGAAGCTTTCTTT. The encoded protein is CASSPEWLGRFTEAFF.

The CDR3: CATRTSGTHEQYF. The CDR3 DNA is TGTGCCACTCGGACTAGCGGGACCCACGAGCAGTACTTC. The gene calls are TRBV2 and TRBJ2-5; 12 bases are shared with TRBD2. The DNA end is more similar to TRBJ2-7, so the J call may be wrong. The length of the CDR3 is 13 residues. Germline CDR1 reads SNHLY; CDR2 reads FYNNEI.

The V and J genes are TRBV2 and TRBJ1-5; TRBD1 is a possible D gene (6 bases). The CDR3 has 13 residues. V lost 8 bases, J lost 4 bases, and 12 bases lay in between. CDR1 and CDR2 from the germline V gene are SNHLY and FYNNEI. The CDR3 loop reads CASRGARNQPQHF. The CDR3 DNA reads TGTGCCAGCCGGGGGGCTAGAAATCAGCCCCAGCATTTT.

As DNA, the CDR3 is TGTGCCAGCAGCTTAGGTAGGGGCGGGACAGGGGGCGAGTCAGGTGAGCAGTTCTTC. Translation: CASSLGRGGTGGESGEQFF. The chain recombines TRBV7-2 with TRBJ2-1, with 12 bases fitting TRBD1. V was pared by 1 base and J by 9 bases, with 16 bases of the junction left unmatched. This CDR3 contains 19 residues. The V gene's germline CDR1 is SGHTA and CDR2 FQGNSA.

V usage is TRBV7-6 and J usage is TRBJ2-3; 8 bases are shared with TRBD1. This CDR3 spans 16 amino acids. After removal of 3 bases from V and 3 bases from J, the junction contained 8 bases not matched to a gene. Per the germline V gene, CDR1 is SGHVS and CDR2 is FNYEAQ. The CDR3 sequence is CASSLSRQGPTDTQYF. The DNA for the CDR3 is TGTGCCAGCAGCTTGTCGCGACAGGGGCCGACAGATACGCAGTATTTT.

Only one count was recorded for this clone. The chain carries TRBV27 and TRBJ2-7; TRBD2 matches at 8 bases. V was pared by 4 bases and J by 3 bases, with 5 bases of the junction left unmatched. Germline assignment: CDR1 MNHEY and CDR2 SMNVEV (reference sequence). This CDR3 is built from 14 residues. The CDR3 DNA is TGTGCCAGCAGTTCCCGGGGGGGCGGCTACGAGCAGTACTTC. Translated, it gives CASSSRGGGYEQYF.

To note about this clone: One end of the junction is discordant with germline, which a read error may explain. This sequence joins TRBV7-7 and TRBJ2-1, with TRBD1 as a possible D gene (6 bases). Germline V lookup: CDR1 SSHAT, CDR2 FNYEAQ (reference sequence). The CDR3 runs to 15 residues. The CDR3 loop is CASSVGQSSYNEQFF. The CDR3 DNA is TGTGCTAGCAGCGTCGGACAGAGCTCCTACAATGAGCAGTTCTTC.

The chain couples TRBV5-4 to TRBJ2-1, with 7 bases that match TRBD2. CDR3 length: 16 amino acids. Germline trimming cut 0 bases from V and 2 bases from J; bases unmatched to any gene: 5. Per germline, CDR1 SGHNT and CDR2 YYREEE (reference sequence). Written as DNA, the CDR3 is TGTGCCAGCAGCTTGGATGGGCTAGCGGCCTACAATGAGCAGTTCTTC. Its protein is CASSLDGLAAYNEQFF.

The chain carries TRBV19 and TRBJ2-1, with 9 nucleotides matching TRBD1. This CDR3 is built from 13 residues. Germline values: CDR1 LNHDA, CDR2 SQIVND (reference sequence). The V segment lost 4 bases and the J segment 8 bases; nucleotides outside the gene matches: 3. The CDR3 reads CASSTGQGDEQFF. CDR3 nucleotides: TGTGCCAGTAGTACGGGACAGGGCGATGAGCAGTTCTTC.

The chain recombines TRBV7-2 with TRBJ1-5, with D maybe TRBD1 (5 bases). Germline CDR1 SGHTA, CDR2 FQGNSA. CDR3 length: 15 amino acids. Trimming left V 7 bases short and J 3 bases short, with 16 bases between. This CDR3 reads CASNQGGLPNQPQHF. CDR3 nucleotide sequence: TGTGCCAGCAACCAGGGAGGGTTGCCCAATCAGCCCCAGCATTTT. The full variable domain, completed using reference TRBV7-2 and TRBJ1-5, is GAGVSQSPSNKVTEKGKDVELRCDPISGHTALYWYRQSLGQGLEFLIYFQGNSAPDKSGLPSDRFSAERTGGSVSTLTIQRTQQEDSAVYLCASNQGGLPNQPQHFGDGTRLSIL.

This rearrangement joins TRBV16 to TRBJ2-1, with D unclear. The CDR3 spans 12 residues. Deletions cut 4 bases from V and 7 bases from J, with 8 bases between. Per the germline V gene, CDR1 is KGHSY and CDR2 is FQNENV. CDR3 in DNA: TGTGCCAGCAGCCCATCGACTAATGAGCAGTTCTTC. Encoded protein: CASSPSTNEQFF.

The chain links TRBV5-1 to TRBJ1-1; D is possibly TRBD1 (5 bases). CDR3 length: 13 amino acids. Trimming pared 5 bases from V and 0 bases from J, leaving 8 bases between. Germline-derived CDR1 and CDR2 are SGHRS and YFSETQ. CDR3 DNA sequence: TGCGCCAGCAGAACCAGGGTGAACACTGAAGCTTTCTTT. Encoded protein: CASRTRVNTEAFF. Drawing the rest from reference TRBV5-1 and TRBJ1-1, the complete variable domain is KAGVTQTPRYLIKTRGQQVTLSCSPISGHRSVSWYQQTPGQGLQFLFEYFSETQRNKGNFPGRFSGRQFSNSRSEMNVSTLELGDSALYLCASRTRVNTEAFFGQGTRLTVV.

CDR3 protein: CASSYAGTDNSPLHF. The CDR3, as DNA: TGTGCCAGCAGTTACGCCGGGACAGATAATTCACCCCTCCACTTT. J is TRBJ1-6 and V is TRBV6-6, with TRBD1 matching 7 bases. Germline V gene lookup returns CDR1 MNHNY and CDR2 SVGAGI (reference sequence). Trimming at V came to 2 bases and at J to 5 bases, leaving 3 bases not matched to a gene. The CDR3 loop spans 15 amino acids.

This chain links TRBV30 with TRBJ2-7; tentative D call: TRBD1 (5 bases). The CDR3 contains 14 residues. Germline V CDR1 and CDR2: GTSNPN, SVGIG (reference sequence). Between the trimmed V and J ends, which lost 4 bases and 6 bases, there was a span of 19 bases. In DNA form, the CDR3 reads TGTGCCTGGAATATTGGTAGCAGGGTCGGCGAGCAGTACTTC. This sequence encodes CAWNIGSRVGEQYF.

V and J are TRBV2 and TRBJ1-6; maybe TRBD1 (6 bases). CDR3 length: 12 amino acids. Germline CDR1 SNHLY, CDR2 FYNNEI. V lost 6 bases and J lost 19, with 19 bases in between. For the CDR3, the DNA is TGTGCCAGCAGGGCGTATAGCGGGGGCTTTCACTTT. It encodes CASRAYSGGFHF.